The rows below give T cell receptor beta chains drawn from one sample of a study of response to subunit inactivated influenza vaccine. TCRdb reprocessed the RT-PCR reads via MiXCR and lists one record per CDR3 protein. Of 500,000 to 600,000 distinct CDR3 sequences listed, 11% are singletons. The same data also contributed to another study, on T cells expressing NK-cell markers.

Sample: PBMCs from blood, taken on the day of vaccination. Source of these receptors: a man aged 45 to 65 who received an inactivated influenza vaccine. Both conserved end residues are part of each CDR3. Fields, in order: CDR3 protein, V gene, J gene.

CDR3aa: CASRPRGQGAYEQYF
v_gene: TRBV4-1
j_gene: TRBJ2-7

CDR3aa: CASRPGLAGEETQYF
v_gene: TRBV6-2/TRBV6-3
j_gene: TRBJ2-5

CDR3aa: CASQMRPGNEQFF
v_gene: TRBV5-5
j_gene: TRBJ2-1

CDR3aa: CASSPDRAYNEQFF
v_gene: TRBV6-2/TRBV6-3
j_gene: TRBJ2-1

CDR3aa: CASSLIVRDRAEKLFF
v_gene: TRBV7-2
j_gene: TRBJ1-4

CDR3aa: CASSPYSAGNYGYTF
v_gene: TRBV28
j_gene: TRBJ1-2

CDR3aa: CASSGQGMNQETQYF
v_gene: TRBV5-5
j_gene: TRBJ2-5

CDR3aa: CASSFGQGRDTQYF
v_gene: TRBV6-2/TRBV6-3
j_gene: TRBJ2-3

CDR3aa: CSVRERNANTGELFF
v_gene: TRBV29-1
j_gene: TRBJ2-2

CDR3aa: CASSYSSHGLDTQYF
v_gene: TRBV6-5
j_gene: TRBJ2-3

CDR3aa: CASSLERRVNTEAFF
v_gene: TRBV5-1
j_gene: TRBJ1-1

CDR3aa: CASSLGTSFKTGELFF
v_gene: TRBV5-6
j_gene: TRBJ2-2

CDR3aa: CSAIRVAGAGEQYF
v_gene: TRBV20-1
j_gene: TRBJ2-7

CDR3aa: CASSQEGSTGYYEQYF
v_gene: TRBV4-1
j_gene: TRBJ2-7

CDR3aa: CAISEWVGTDTQYF
v_gene: TRBV10-3
j_gene: TRBJ2-3

CDR3aa: CASSPPGGGVNEQFF
v_gene: TRBV5-1
j_gene: TRBJ2-1

CDR3aa: CASSLAGGPNEQYF
v_gene: TRBV6-2/TRBV6-3
j_gene: TRBJ2-7

CDR3aa: CASSFRTGGSGEQFF
v_gene: TRBV5-1
j_gene: TRBJ2-1

CDR3aa: CAWSVGRVNYGYTF
v_gene: TRBV30
j_gene: TRBJ1-2

CDR3aa: CASSSYAGANVLTF
v_gene: TRBV6-5
j_gene: TRBJ2-6

CDR3aa: CSARGPLVGGINEQFF
v_gene: TRBV20-1
j_gene: TRBJ2-1

CDR3aa: CASSLARRETQYF
v_gene: TRBV7-9
j_gene: TRBJ2-5

CDR3aa: CASSLNRANYGYTF
v_gene: TRBV12-3/TRBV12-4
j_gene: TRBJ1-2

CDR3aa: CASSPTTSGISEQFF
v_gene: TRBV18
j_gene: TRBJ2-1

CDR3aa: CSARVTSGSPKFF
v_gene: TRBV20-1
j_gene: TRBJ2-1

CDR3aa: CASSLEAGGSGNTIYF
v_gene: TRBV7-2
j_gene: TRBJ1-3

CDR3aa: CASSPTSNQPQHF
v_gene: TRBV18
j_gene: TRBJ1-5

CDR3aa: CASSAGLAGRYEQYF
v_gene: TRBV27
j_gene: TRBJ2-7

CDR3aa: CASSSDRVGSFGETQYF
v_gene: TRBV5-1
j_gene: TRBJ2-5

CDR3aa: CASSSRSGDNEQFF
v_gene: TRBV5-1
j_gene: TRBJ2-1

CDR3aa: CASSRRTYYEQYF
v_gene: TRBV3-1
j_gene: TRBJ2-7

CDR3aa: CSARDKRNEQFF
v_gene: TRBV20-1
j_gene: TRBJ2-1

CDR3aa: CASSLGLAVMETQYF
v_gene: TRBV7-9
j_gene: TRBJ2-5

CDR3aa: CASSLDLGQYF
v_gene: TRBV7-2
j_gene: TRBJ2-7

CDR3aa: CASSQDFITRVSTYEQYF
v_gene: TRBV4-1
j_gene: TRBJ2-7

CDR3aa: CSAREEKLFF
v_gene: TRBV20-1
j_gene: TRBJ1-4

CDR3aa: CSARVGGMVGETQYF
v_gene: TRBV20-1
j_gene: TRBJ2-5

CDR3aa: CASSPREGATNEKLFF
v_gene: TRBV5-1
j_gene: TRBJ1-4

CDR3aa: CASSMAGDTQYF
v_gene: TRBV19
j_gene: TRBJ2-3

CDR3aa: CASSHRTGNEQYF
v_gene: TRBV12-3/TRBV12-4
j_gene: TRBJ2-7

CDR3aa: CASSKRYTIYF
v_gene: TRBV28
j_gene: TRBJ1-3

CDR3aa: CASSEGGWVAQPQHF
v_gene: TRBV2
j_gene: TRBJ1-5

CDR3aa: CASSTDGDSNQPQHF
v_gene: TRBV5-1
j_gene: TRBJ1-5

CDR3aa: CASSLSFGGAENTEAFF
v_gene: TRBV7-8
j_gene: TRBJ1-1

CDR3aa: CASSSGQGGSSGYTF
v_gene: TRBV5-1
j_gene: TRBJ1-2

CDR3aa: CASSATTGERSGYTF
v_gene: TRBV6-1
j_gene: TRBJ1-2

CDR3aa: CASSLGTSADTQYF
v_gene: TRBV5-1
j_gene: TRBJ2-3

CDR3aa: CASSQAGTGITKNIQYF
v_gene: TRBV4-3
j_gene: TRBJ2-4

CDR3aa: CASSQGQGKGYTF
v_gene: TRBV5-1
j_gene: TRBJ1-2

CDR3aa: CAISGTSGGASHEQYF
v_gene: TRBV10-3
j_gene: TRBJ2-7

CDR3aa: CASSSNGDPTETQYF
v_gene: TRBV5-1
j_gene: TRBJ2-5

CDR3aa: CASSLLSEQGPETQYF
v_gene: TRBV28
j_gene: TRBJ2-5

CDR3aa: CASSYSIEHYEQYF
v_gene: TRBV6-5
j_gene: TRBJ2-7

CDR3aa: CSVELAGGPNTGELFF
v_gene: TRBV29-1
j_gene: TRBJ2-2

CDR3aa: CASSLNSDGELFF
v_gene: TRBV5-1
j_gene: TRBJ2-2

CDR3aa: CSASHPGTGAYEQYF
v_gene: TRBV20-1
j_gene: TRBJ2-7

CDR3aa: CASSYTGAAYEQYF
v_gene: TRBV6-2/TRBV6-3
j_gene: TRBJ2-7

CDR3aa: CASSSQGMSTDTQYF
v_gene: TRBV7-2
j_gene: TRBJ2-3

CDR3aa: CASSFSRGDTQYF
v_gene: TRBV28
j_gene: TRBJ2-3